This paragraph reports one T cell receptor beta chain. This entry is derived from a study of shared clonotypes between healthy human individuals. Per the germline V gene, CDR1 is MNHNS and CDR2 is SASEGT. Trimming removed 0 bases at V and 8 bases at J, with 5 bases between. CDR3 length: 12 residues. TCRdb's copy holds only in-frame clones and misses some; the assay was immunoSEQ multiplex PCR. The repertoire holds nearly 1,000,000 clones, with over 60% as singletons. All donors were healthy HIV-negative adults lacking recent acute infections or vaccinations. Sequencing used memory CD4+ T cells sorted from blood. This sample's subset: CD45RA-negative fraction. This TCR came from a man aged 18 to 29 in good health. V and J are TRBV6-1 and TRBJ2-1; D is uncertain. The CDR3 sequence is CASSEALYEQFF. The CDR3 DNA is TGTGCCAGCAGTGAAGCGCTATATGAGCAGTTCTTC.